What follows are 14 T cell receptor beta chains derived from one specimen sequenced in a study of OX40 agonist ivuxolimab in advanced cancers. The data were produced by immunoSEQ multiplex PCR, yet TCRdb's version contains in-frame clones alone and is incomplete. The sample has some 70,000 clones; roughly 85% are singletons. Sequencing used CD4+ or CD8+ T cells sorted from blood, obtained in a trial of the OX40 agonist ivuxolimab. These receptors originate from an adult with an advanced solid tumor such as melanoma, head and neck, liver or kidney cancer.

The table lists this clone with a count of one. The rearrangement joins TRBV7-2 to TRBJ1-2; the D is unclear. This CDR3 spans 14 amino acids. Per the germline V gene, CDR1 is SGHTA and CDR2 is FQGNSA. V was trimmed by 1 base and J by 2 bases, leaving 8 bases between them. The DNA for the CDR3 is TGTGCCAGCAGCTTAGGTCTCTTAAACTATGGCTACACCTTC. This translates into CASSLGLLNYGYTF.

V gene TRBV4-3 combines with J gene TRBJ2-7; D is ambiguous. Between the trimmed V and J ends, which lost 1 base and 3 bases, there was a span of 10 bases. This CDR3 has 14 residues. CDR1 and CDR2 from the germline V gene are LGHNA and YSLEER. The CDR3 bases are TGCGCCAGCAGCCAAGGGTACGGTAGCTACGAGCAGTACTTC. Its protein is CASSQGYGSYEQYF.

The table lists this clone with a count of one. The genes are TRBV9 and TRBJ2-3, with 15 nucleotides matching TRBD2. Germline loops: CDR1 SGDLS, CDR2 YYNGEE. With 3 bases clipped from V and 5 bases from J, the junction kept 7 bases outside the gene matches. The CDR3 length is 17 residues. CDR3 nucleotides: TGTGCCAGCAGCGCCCCGGGACTAGCGGGGGGAGGAGATACGCAGTATTTT. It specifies CASSAPGLAGGGDTQYF. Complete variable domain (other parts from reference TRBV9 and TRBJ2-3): DSGVTQTPKHLITATGQRVTLRCSPRSGDLSVYWYQQSLDQGLQFLIQYYNGEERAKGNILERFSAQQFPDLHSELNLSSLELGDSALYFCASSAPGLAGGGDTQYFGPGTRLTVL.

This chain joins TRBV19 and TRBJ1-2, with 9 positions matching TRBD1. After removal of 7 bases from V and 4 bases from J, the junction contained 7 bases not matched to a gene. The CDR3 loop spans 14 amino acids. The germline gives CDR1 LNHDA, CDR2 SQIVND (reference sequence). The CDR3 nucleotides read TGTGCCAGTAACAGGGACAGGGACTTCTATGGCTACACCTTC. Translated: CASNRDRDFYGYTF.

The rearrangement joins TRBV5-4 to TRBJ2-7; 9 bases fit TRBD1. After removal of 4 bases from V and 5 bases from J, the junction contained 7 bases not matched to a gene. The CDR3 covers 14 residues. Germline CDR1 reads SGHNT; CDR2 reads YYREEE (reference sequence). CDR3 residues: CASSLDRGSDEQYF. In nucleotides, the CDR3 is TGTGCCAGCAGCCTGGACAGGGGTAGCGACGAGCAGTACTTC. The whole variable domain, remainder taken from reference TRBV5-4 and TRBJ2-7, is ETGVTQSPTHLIKTRGQQVTLRCSSQSGHNTVSWYQQALGQGPQFIFQYYREEENGRGNFPPRFSGLQFPNYSSELNVNALELDDSALYLCASSLDRGSDEQYFGPGTRLTVT.

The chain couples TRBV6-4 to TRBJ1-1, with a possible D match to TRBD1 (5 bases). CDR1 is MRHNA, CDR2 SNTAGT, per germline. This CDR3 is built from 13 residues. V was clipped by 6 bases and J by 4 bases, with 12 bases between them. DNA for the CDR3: TGTGCCAGCAGCCCGACAGCCTCCACTGAAGCTTTCTTT. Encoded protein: CASSPTASTEAFF.

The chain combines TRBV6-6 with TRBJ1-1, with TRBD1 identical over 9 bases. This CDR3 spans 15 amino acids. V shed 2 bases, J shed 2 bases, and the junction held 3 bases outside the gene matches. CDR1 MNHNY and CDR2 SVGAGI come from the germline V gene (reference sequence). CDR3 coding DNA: TGTGCCAGCAGTTACCCGGGACAGGGCAACACTGAAGCTTTCTTT. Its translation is CASSYPGQGNTEAFF.

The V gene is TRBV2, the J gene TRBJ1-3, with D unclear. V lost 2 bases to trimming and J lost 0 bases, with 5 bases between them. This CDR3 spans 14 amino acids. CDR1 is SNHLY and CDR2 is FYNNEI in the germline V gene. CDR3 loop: CASSERRSGNTIYF. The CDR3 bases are TGTGCCAGCAGTGAACGGCGCTCTGGAAACACCATATATTTT.

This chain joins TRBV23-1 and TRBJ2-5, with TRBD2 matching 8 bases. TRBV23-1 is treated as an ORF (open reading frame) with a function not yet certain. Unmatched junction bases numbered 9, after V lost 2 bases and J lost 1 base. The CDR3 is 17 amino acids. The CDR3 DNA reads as TGCGCCAGCAGTCAAATGACGCAGCGGGGGATCCAAGAGACCCAGTACTTC. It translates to CASSQMTQRGIQETQYF.

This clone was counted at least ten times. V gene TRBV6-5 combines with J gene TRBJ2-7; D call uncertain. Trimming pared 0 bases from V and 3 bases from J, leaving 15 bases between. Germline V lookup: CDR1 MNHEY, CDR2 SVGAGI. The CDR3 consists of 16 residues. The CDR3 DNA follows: TGTGCCAGCAGTTACTCGCGGCCGGGTGAAGGCTACGAGCAGTACTTC. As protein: CASSYSRPGEGYEQYF.

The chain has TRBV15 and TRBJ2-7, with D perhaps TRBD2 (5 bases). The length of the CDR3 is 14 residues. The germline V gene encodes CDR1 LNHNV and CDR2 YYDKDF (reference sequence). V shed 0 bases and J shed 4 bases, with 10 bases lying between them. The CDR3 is CATSRDQAGYEQYF. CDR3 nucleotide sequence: TGTGCCACCAGCAGAGATCAGGCGGGTTACGAGCAGTACTTC.

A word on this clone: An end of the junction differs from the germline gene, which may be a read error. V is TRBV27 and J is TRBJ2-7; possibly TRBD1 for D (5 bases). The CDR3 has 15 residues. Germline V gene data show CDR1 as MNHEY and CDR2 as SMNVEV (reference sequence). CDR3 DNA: TGTGCCAGCAGTCCTACAGGACCCCTCTCCCACGAGCAGTACTTC. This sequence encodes CASSPTGPLSHEQYF.

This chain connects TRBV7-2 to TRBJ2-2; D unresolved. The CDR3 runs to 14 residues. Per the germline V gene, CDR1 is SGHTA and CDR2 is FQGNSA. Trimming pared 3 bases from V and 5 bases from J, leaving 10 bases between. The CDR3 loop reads CASSLGSATGELFF. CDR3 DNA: TGTGCCAGCAGCTTGGGCTCAGCGACCGGGGAGCTGTTTTTT. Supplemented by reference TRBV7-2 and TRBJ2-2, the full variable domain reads GAGVSQSPSNKVTEKGKDVELRCDPISGHTALYWYRQSLGQGLEFLIYFQGNSAPDKSGLPSDRFSAERTGGSVSTLTIQRTQQEDSAVYLCASSLGSATGELFFGEGSRLTVL.

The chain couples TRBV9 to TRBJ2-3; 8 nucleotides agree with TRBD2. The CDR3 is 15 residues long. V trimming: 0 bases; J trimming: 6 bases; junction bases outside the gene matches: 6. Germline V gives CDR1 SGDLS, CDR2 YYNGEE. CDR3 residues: CASSVAAGGGDTQYF. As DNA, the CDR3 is TGTGCCAGCAGCGTAGCTGCGGGAGGCGGGGATACGCAGTATTTT.